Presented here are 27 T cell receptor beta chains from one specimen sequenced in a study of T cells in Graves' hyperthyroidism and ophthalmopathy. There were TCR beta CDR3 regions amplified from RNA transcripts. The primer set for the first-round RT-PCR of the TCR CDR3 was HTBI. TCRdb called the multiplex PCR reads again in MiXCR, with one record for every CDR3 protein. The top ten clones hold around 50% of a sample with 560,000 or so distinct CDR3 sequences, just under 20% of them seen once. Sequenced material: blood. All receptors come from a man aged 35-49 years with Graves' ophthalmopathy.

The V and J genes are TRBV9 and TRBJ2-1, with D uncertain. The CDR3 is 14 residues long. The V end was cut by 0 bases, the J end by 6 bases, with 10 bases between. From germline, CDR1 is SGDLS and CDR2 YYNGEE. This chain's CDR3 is CASSVEPARNEQFF. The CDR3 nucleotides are TGTGCCAGCAGCGTAGAACCAGCGCGCAATGAGCAGTTCTTC. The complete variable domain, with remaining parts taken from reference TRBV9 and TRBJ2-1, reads DSGVTQTPKHLITATGQRVTLRCSPRSGDLSVYWYQQSLDQGLQFLIQYYNGEERAKGNILERFSAQQFPDLHSELNLSSLELGDSALYFCASSVEPARNEQFFGPGTRLTVL.

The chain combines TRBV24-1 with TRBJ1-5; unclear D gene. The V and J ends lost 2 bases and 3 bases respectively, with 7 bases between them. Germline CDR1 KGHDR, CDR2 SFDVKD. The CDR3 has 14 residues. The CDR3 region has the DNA TGTGCCACCAGTGATTCTGGTTTCAATCAGCCCCAGCATTTT. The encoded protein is CATSDSGFNQPQHF.

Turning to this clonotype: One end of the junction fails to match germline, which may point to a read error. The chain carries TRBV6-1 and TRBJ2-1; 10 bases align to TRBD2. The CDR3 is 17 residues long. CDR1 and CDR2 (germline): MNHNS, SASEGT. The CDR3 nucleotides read TGTGCCAGCAGATGGGGAGCGGGAGGGGGACCCTACAATAAGCAGTTCTTC. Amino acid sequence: CASRWGAGGGPYNKQFF.

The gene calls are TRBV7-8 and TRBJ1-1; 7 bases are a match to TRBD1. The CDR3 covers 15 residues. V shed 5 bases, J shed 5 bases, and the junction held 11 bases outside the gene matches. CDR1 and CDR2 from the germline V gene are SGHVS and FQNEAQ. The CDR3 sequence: CASSIRQGGRTEAFF. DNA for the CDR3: TGTGCCAGCAGCATCCGACAGGGTGGGAGGACTGAAGCTTTCTTT.

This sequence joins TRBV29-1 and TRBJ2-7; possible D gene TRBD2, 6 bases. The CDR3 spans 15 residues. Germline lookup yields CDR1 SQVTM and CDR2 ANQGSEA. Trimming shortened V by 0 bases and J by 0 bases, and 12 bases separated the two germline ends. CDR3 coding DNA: TGCAGCGTTGAAGATCCTGCTAGCGCCTCCTACGAGCAGTACTTC. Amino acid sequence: CSVEDPASASYEQYF.

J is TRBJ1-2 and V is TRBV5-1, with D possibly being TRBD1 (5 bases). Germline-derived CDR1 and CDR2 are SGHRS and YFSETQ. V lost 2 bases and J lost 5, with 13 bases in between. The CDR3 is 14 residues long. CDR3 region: CASSFDETAYGYTF. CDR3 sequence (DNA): TGCGCCAGCAGCTTTGACGAGACAGCTTATGGCTACACCTTC.

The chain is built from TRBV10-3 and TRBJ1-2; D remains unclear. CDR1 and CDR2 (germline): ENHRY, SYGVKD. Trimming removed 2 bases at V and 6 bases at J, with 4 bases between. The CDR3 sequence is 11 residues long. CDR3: CAISERHGYTF. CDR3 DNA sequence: TGTGCCATCAGTGAGCGTCATGGCTACACCTTC.

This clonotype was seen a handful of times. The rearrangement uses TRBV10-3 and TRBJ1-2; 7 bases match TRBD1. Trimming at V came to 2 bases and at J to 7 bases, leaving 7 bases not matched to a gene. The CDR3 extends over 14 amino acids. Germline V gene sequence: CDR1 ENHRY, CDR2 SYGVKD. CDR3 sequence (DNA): TGTGCCATCAGTGAGAGACAGGGCTCAGGTGGCTACACCTTC. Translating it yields CAISERQGSGGYTF.

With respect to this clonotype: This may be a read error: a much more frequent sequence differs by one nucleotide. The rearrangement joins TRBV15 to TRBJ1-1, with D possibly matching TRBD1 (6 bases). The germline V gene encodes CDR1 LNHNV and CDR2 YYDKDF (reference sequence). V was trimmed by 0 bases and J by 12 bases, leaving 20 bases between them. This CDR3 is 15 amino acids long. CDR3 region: CATSRDRGRVAQTFF. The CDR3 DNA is TGTGCCACCAGCAGAGATCGGGGGCGAGTGGCCCAAACTTTCTTT.

This chain's CDR3 is CASSLLADGELFF. CDR3 nucleotide sequence: TGTGCCAGCAGCCTTCTAGCGGACGGGGAGCTGTTTTTT. The genes are TRBV14 and TRBJ2-2; 7 nucleotides align to TRBD2. The CDR3 runs 13 residues. The V and J ends lost 4 bases and 7 bases, in that order; junction bases with no gene match: 3. Looked up from germline, CDR1 is SGHDN and CDR2 is FVKESK.

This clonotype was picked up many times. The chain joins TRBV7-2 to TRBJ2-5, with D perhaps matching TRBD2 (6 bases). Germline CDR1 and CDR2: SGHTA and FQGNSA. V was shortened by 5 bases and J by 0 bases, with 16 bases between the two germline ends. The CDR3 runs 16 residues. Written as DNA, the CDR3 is TGTGCCAGCAGCCGAAACCAGCTAGCGAACCAAGAGACCCAGTACTTC. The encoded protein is CASSRNQLANQETQYF.

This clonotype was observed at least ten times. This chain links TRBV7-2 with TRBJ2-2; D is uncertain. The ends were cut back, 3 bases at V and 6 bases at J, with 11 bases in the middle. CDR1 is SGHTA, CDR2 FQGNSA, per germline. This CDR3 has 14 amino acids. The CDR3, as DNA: TGTGCCAGCAGCTTGTCGTCGAGGTCCGGGGAGCTGTTTTTT. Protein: CASSLSSRSGELFF.

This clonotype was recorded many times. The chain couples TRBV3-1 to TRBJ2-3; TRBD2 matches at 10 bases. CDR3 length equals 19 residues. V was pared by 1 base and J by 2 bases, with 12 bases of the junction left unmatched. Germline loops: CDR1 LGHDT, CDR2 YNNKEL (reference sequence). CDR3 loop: CASSQALHRTSGYTDTQYF. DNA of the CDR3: TGTGCCAGCAGCCAAGCCCTCCACCGGACTAGCGGCTACACAGATACGCAGTATTTT.

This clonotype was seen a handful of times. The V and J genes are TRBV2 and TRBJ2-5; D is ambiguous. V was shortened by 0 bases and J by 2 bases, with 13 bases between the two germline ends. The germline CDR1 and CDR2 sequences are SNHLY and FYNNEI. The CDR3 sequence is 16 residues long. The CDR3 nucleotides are TGTGCCAGCAGTGAAGCTCTCTACGAAACACAAGAGACCCAGTACTTC. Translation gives CASSEALYETQETQYF.

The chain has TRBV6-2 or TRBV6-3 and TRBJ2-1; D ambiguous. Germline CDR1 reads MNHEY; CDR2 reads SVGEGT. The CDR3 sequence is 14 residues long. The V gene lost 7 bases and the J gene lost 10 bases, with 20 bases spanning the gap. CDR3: CASMSGALSFEQFF. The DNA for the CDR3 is TGTGCCAGCATGTCTGGAGCTCTCAGCTTCGAGCAGTTCTTC.

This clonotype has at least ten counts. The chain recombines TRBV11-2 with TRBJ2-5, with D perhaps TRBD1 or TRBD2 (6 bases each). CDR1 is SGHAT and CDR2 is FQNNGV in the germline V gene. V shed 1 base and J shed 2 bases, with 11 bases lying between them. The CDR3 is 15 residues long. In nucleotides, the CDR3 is TGTGCCAGCAGCTTAGTAGGGGGGATTCAAGAGACCCAGTACTTC. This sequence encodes CASSLVGGIQETQYF.

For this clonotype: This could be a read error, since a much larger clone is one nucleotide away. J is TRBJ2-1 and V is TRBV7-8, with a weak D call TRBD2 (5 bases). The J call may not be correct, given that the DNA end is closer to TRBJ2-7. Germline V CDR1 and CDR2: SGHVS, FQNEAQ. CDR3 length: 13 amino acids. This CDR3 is CASSSTDYNEQYF. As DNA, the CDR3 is TGTGCCAGCAGCTCGACCGACTACAATGAGCAGTACTTC.

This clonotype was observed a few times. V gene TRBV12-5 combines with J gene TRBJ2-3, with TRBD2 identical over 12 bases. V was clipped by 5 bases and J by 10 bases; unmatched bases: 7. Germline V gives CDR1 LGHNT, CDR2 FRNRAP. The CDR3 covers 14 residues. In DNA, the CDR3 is TGTGCTAGTGGTCTAGCGGGGGGGCCCCGCGCGCAGTATTTT. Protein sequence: CASGLAGGPRAQYF.

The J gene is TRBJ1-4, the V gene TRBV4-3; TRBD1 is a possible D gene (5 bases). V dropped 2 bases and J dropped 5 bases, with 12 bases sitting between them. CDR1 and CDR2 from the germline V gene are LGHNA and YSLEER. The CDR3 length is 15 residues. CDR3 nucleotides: TGCGCCAGCAGCCAATCTAGACAGTTCAATGAAAAACTGTTTTTT. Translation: CASSQSRQFNEKLFF.

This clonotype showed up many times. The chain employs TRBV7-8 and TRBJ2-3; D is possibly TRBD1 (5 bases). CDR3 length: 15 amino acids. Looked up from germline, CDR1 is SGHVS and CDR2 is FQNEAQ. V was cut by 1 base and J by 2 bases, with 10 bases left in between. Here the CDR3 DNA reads TGTGCCAGCAGCTTAGAGTACAGGAACACAGATACGCAGTATTTT. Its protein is CASSLEYRNTDTQYF.

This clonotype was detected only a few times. The CDR3 here is CASSLFQTYGYTF. The CDR3 nucleotides read TGTGCCAGCAGCTTGTTCCAGACCTATGGCTACACCTTC. This chain links TRBV5-5 with TRBJ1-2; D unclear. Trimming removed 1 base from V and 4 bases from J, with 8 bases in between. The CDR3 covers 13 residues. Per germline, CDR1 SGHKS and CDR2 YYEKEE (reference sequence).

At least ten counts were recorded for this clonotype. CDR3 region: CASHKSGGGETQYF. DNA of the CDR3: TGTGCCAGCCACAAGTCGGGGGGAGGAGAGACCCAGTACTTC. The chain joins TRBV6-1 to TRBJ2-5; 7 bases match TRBD2. The CDR3 runs to 14 residues. Germline CDR1 reads MNHNS; CDR2 reads SASEGT. The J segment lost 4 bases and the V segment lost 8 bases, leaving 10 bases of the junction unmatched.

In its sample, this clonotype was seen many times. CDR3 bases: TGTGCCAGCTCACCTGACTACATAGCCAAAAACATTCAGTACTTC. As protein: CASSPDYIAKNIQYF. The rearrangement joins TRBV18 to TRBJ2-4, with a possible D match to TRBD2 (5 bases). V was trimmed by 3 bases and J by 0 bases, leaving 9 bases between them. This CDR3 comprises 15 residues. Germline lookup yields CDR1 KGHSH and CDR2 LQKENI.

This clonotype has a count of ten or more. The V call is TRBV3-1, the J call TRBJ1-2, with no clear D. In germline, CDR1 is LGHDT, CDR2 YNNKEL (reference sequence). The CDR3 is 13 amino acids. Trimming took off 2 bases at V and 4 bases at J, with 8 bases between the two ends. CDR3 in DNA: TGTGCCAGCAGCCAAATGGGAATCTATGGCTACACCTTC. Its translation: CASSQMGIYGYTF.

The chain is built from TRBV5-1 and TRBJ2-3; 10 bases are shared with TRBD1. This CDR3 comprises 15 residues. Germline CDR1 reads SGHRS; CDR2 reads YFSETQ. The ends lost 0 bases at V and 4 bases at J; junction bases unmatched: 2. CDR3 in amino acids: CASSLAGTGADTQYF. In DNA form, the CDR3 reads TGCGCCAGCAGCTTGGCGGGGACAGGGGCAGATACGCAGTATTTT. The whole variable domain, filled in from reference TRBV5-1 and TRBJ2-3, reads KAGVTQTPRYLIKTRGQQVTLSCSPISGHRSVSWYQQTPGQGLQFLFEYFSETQRNKGNFPGRFSGRQFSNSRSEMNVSTLELGDSALYLCASSLAGTGADTQYFGPGTRLTVL.

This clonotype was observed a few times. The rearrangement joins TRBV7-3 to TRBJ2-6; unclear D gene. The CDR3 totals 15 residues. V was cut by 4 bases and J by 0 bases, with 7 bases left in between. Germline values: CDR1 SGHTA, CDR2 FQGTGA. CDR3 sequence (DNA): TGTGCCAGCAGCTCCCGTAACTCTGGGGCCAACGTCCTGACTTTC. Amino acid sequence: CASSSRNSGANVLTF.

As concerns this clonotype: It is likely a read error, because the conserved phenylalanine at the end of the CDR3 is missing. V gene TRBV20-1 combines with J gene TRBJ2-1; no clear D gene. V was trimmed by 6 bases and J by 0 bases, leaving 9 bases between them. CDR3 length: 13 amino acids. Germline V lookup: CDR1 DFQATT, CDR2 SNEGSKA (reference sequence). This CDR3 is CSARGLSYNEQFS. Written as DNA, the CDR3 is TGCAGTGCCCGCGGCCTCTCCTACAATGAGCAGTTCTCC.